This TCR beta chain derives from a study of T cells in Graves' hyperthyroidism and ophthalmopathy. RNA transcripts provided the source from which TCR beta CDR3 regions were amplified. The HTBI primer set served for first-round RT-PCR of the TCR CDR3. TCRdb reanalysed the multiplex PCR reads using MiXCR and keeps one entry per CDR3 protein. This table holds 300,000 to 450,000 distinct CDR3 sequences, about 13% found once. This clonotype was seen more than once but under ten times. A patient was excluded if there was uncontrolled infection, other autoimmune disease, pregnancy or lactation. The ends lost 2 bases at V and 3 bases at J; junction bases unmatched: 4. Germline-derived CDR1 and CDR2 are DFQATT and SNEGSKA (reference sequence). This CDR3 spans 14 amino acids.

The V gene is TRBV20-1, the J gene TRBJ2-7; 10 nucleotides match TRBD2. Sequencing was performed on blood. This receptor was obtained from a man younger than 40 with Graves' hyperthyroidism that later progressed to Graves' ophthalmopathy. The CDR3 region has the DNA TGCAGTGCTAGACCTCTAGCGGGGGACTACGAGCAGTACTTC. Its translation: CSARPLAGDYEQYF.